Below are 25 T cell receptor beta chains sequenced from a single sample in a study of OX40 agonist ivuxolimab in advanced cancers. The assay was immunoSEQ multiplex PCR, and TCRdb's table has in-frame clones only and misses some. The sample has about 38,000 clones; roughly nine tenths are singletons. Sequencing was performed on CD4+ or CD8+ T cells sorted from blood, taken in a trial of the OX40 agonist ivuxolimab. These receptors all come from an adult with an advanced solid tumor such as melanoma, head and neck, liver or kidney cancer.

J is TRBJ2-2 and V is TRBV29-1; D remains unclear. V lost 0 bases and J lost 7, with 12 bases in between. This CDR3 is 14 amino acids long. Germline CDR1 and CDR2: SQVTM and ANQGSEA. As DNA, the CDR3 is TGCAGCGTTGAAGATGGGATTCGAGGCGGGGAGCTGTTTTTT. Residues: CSVEDGIRGGELFF.

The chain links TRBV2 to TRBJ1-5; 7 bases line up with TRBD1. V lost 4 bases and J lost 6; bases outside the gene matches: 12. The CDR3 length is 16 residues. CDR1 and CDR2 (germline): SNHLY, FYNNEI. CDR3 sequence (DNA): TGTGCCAGCAGTGGACAGGGAGAGGAAATGGGTCAGCCCCAGCATTTT. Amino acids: CASSGQGEEMGQPQHF.

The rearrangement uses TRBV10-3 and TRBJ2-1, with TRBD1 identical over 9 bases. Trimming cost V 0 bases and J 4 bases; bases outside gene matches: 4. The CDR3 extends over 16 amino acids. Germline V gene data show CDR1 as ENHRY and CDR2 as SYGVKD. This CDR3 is CAISESTGGRYNEQFF. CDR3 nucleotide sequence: TGTGCCATCAGTGAGTCGACAGGGGGGCGATACAATGAGCAGTTCTTC.

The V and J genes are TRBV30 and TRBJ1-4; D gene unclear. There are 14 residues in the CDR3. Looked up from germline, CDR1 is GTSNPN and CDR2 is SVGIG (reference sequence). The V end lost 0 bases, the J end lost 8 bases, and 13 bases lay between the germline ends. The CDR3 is CAWSVLEVPEKLFF. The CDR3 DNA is TGTGCCTGGAGTGTACTAGAGGTCCCCGAAAAACTGTTTTTT.

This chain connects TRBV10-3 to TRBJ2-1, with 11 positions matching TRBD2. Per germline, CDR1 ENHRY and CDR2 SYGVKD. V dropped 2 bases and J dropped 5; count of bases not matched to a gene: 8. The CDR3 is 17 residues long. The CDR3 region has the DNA TGTGCCATCAGTGAGGCTGCACTAGCGGGGGAAGACAATGAGCAGTTCTTC. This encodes CAISEAALAGEDNEQFF.

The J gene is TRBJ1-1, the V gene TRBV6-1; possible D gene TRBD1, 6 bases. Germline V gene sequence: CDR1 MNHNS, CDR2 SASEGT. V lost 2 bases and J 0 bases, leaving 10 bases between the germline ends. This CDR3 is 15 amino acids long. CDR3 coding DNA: TGTGCCAGCAGTGAATTTGGGGGCCTGAACACTGAAGCTTTCTTT. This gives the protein CASSEFGGLNTEAFF.

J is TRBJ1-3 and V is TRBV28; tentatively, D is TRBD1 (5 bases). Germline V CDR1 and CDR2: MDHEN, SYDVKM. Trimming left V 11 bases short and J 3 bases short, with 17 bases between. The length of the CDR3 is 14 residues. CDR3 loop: CASGGETLGNTIYF. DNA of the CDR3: TGTGCCTCGGGGGGAGAGACCCTTGGAAACACCATATATTTT.

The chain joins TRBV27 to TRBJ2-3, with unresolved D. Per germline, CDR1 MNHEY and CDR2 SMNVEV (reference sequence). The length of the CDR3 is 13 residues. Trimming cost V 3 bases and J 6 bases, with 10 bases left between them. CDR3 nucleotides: TGTGCCAGCAGTTTGTATGCCTTGGATACGCAGTATTTT. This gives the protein CASSLYALDTQYF.

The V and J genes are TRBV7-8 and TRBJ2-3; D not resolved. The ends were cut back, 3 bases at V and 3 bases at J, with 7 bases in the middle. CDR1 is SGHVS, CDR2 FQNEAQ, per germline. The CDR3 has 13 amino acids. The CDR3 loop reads CASSLARTDTQYF. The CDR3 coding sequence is TGTGCCAGCAGCTTGGCCCGAACAGATACGCAGTATTTT.

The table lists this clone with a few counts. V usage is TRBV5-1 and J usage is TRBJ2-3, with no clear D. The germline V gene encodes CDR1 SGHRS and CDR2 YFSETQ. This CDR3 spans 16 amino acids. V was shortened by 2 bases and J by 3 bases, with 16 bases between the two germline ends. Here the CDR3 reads CASSLYDGASTDTQYF. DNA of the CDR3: TGCGCCAGCAGCTTATATGACGGAGCCTCTACAGATACGCAGTATTTT.

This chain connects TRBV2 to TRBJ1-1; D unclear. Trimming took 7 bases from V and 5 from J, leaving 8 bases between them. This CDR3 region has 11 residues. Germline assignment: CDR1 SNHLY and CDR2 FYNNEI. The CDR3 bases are TGTGCCAGCACCCGTGGGACTGAAGCTTTCTTT. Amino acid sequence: CASTRGTEAFF. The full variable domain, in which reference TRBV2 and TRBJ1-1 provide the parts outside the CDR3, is EPEVTQTPSHQVTQMGQEVILRCVPISNHLYFYWYRQILGQKVEFLVSFYNNEISEKSEIFDDQFSVERPDGSNFTLKIRSTKLEDSAMYFCASTRGTEAFFGQGTRLTVV.

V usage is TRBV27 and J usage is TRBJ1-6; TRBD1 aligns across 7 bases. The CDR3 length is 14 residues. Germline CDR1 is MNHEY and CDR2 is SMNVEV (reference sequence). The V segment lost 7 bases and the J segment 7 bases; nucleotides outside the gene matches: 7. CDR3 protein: CASTAETGNSPLHF. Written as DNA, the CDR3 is TGTGCCAGCACCGCCGAGACAGGGAATTCACCCCTCCACTTT.

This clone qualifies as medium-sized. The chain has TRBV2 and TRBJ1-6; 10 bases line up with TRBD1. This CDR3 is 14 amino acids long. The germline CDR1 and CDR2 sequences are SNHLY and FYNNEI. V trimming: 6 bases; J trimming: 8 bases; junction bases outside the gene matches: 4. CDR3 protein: CASSSGTGDSPLHF. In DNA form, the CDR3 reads TGTGCCAGCAGCTCCGGGACAGGGGATTCACCCCTCCACTTT.

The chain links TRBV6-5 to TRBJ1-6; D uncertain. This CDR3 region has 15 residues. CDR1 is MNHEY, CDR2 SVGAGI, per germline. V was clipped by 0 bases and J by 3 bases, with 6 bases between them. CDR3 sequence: CASSYSAGYNSPLHF. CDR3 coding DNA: TGTGCCAGCAGTTACTCCGCCGGCTATAATTCACCCCTCCACTTT.

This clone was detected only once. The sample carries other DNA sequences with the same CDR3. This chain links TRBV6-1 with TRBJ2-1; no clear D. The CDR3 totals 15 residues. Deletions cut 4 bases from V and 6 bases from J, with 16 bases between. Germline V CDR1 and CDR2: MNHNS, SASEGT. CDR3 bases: TGTGCCAGCAGTGGGGCAGGATTTCACTTCAATGAGCAGTTCTTC. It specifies CASSGAGFHFNEQFF.

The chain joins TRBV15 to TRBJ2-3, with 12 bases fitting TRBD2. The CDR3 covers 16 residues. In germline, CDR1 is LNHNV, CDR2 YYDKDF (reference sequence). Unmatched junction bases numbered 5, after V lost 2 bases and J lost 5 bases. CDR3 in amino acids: CATSRSGTSGRDTQYF. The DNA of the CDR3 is TGTGCCACCAGCAGATCAGGGACTAGCGGGCGAGATACGCAGTATTTT.

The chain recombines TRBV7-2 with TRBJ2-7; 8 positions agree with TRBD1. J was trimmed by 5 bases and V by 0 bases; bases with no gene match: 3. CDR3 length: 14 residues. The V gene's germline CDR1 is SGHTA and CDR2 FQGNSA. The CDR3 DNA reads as TGTGCCAGCAGCTTAGCCAGGGGGCTGGACGAGCAGTACTTC. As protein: CASSLARGLDEQYF.

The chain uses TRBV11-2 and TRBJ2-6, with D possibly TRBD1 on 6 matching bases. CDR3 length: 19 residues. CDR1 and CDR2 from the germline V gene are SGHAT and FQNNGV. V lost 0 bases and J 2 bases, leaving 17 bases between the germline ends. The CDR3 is CASSLDLPGHTTGANVLTF. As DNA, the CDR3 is TGTGCCAGCAGCTTAGACCTACCGGGACATACTACTGGGGCCAACGTCCTGACTTTC.

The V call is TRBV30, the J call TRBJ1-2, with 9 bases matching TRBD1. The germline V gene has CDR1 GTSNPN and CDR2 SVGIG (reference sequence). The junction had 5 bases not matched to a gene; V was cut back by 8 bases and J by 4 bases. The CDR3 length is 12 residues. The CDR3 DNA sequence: TGTGCCGGACCGACAGGGGGCTATGGCTACACCTTC. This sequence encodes CAGPTGGYGYTF.

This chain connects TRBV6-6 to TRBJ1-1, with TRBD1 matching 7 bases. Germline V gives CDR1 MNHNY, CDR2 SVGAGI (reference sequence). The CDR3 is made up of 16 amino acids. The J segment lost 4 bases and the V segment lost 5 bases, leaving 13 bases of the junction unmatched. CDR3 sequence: CASSPGTAVVGTEAFF. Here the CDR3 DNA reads TGTGCCAGCAGTCCCGGGACAGCGGTAGTGGGCACTGAAGCTTTCTTT.

The CDR3 reads CASSEGAPVVGTEAFF. In nucleotides, the CDR3 is TGTGCCAGCAGTGAAGGTGCGCCGGTCGTGGGCACTGAAGCTTTCTTT. The chain combines TRBV2 with TRBJ1-1; D is uncertain. CDR1 SNHLY and CDR2 FYNNEI come from the germline V gene. The CDR3 loop spans 16 amino acids. V lost 1 base and J 4 bases, leaving 16 bases between the germline ends.

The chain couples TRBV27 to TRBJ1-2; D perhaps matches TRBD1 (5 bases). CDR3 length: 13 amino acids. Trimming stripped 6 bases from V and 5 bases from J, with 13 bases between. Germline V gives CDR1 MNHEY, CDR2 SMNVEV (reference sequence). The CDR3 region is CASRGLMAYGYTF. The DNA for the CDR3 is TGTGCCAGCAGGGGACTGATGGCGTATGGCTACACCTTC.

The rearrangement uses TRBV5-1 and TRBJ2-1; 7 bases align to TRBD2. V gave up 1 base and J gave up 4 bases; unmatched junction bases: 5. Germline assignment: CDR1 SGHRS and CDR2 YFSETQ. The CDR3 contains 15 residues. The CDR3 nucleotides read TGCGCCAGCAGCTTGTCGGCGGGGGAGTACAATGAGCAGTTCTTC. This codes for CASSLSAGEYNEQFF.

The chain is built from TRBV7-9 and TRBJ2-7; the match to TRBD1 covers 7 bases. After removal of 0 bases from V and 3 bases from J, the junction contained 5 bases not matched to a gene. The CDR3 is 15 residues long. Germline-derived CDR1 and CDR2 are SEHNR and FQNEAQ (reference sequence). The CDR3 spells CASSLAMGQFYEQYF. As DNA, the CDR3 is TGTGCCAGCAGCTTAGCGATGGGACAGTTCTACGAGCAGTACTTC.

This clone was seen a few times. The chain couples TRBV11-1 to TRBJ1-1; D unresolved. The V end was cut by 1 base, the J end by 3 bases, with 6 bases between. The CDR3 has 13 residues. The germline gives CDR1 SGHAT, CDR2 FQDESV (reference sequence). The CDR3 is CASSLGADTEAFF. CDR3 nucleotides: TGTGCCAGCAGCTTAGGGGCCGACACTGAAGCTTTCTTT.